The 15 T cell receptor beta chains in this list originate from one sample, sequenced in a study of glioma-infiltrating T cells. Using RNA template, CDR3s of TCR alpha and beta were amplified with iRepertoire arm-PCR. TCRdb recomputed calls from the multiplex PCR reads with MiXCR, one row per CDR3 protein. The data show about 140,000 distinct CDR3 sequences, 39% seen once. Sequencing was done on a sample of glioma tissue, nonneoplastic brain tissue, or PBMCs (not recorded which). Every receptor here comes from a human donor with low-grade glioma or glioblastoma, undergoing nonglioma brain surgery, or in good health (not recorded which).

The chain couples TRBV4-1 to TRBJ2-7; 8 bases line up with TRBD1. J lost 2 bases, V lost 8 bases, and 5 bases had no gene match. The CDR3 loop spans 13 amino acids. The V gene's germline CDR1 is MGHRA and CDR2 YSYEKL. The CDR3 DNA is TGCGCCAGCGCCCCGGGACAGGCCTACGAGCAGTACTTC. Its protein is CASAPGQAYEQYF.

This clonotype was counted at least ten times. The chain joins TRBV6-1 to TRBJ2-7; D is unclear. Between the trimmed V and J ends, which lost 6 bases and 0 bases, there was a span of 12 bases. CDR3 length: 14 amino acids. Per the germline V gene, CDR1 is MNHNS and CDR2 is SASEGT. The CDR3 loop reads CASRFLQDSYEQYF. CDR3 sequence (DNA): TGTGCCAGCAGGTTCCTGCAGGACTCCTACGAGCAGTACTTC.

The J gene is TRBJ2-1, the V gene TRBV3-1; 13 bases line up with TRBD2. From germline, CDR1 is LGHDT and CDR2 YNNKEL (reference sequence). V was clipped by 5 bases and J by 0 bases; unmatched bases: 7. The CDR3 loop spans 18 amino acids. CDR3 loop: CASSDMGLAGSSYNEQFF. CDR3 sequence (DNA): TGTGCCAGCAGCGATATGGGACTAGCGGGGAGCTCCTACAATGAGCAGTTCTTC.

This clonotype appeared a few times. V is TRBV2 and J is TRBJ1-5; D perhaps matches TRBD1 (6 bases). V lost 7 bases and J 5 bases, leaving 15 bases between the germline ends. CDR3 length equals 14 residues. The V gene's germline CDR1 is SNHLY and CDR2 FYNNEI. The CDR3 sequence: CASNRWTDDQPQHF. DNA of the CDR3: TGTGCCAGCAACCGGTGGACAGACGATCAGCCCCAGCATTTT.

This clonotype came up a few times. The chain links TRBV6-2 or TRBV6-3 to TRBJ2-1, with D possibly TRBD2 on 5 matching bases. The CDR3 totals 15 residues. The V end was cut by 0 bases, the J end by 4 bases, with 10 bases between. Germline V gene sequence: CDR1 MNHEY, CDR2 SVGEGT. The CDR3 nucleotides read TGTGCCAGCAGTTACTCGAGCGGAAATTACAATGAGCAGTTCTTC. It codes for CASSYSSGNYNEQFF.

The chain employs TRBV7-9 and TRBJ2-7; D uncertain. The CDR3 length is 14 residues. Germline CDR1 and CDR2: SEHNR and FQNEAQ (reference sequence). Between the trimmed V and J ends, which lost 2 bases and 2 bases, there was a span of 10 bases. The CDR3 bases are TGTGCCAGCAGCTTACGAACAGTCACCTACGAGCAGTACTTC. Translation gives CASSLRTVTYEQYF.

The chain has TRBV20-1 and TRBJ2-3, with D unresolved. Trimming removed 7 bases at V and 4 bases at J, with 9 bases between. CDR1 is DFQATT and CDR2 is SNEGSKA in the germline V gene (reference sequence). The CDR3 runs to 11 residues. CDR3 loop: CSVLVADTQYF. Written as DNA, the CDR3 is TGCAGTGTTCTGGTTGCAGATACGCAGTATTTT.

The chain couples TRBV20-1 to TRBJ2-7, with 7 bases aligning to TRBD1. Trimming at V came to 5 bases and at J to 5 bases, leaving 9 bases not matched to a gene. The CDR3 sequence is 13 residues long. From germline, CDR1 is DFQATT and CDR2 SNEGSKA (reference sequence). CDR3 amino acids: CSAGNRGRDEQYF. DNA for the CDR3: TGCAGTGCTGGTAACAGGGGAAGAGACGAGCAGTACTTC.

This chain links TRBV12-3 or TRBV12-4 with TRBJ2-5; 8 bases agree with TRBD2. The CDR3 extends over 12 amino acids. Unmatched junction bases numbered 1, after V lost 7 bases and J lost 3 bases. The CDR3 sequence: CASTGGEETQYF. The DNA for the CDR3 is TGTGCCAGCACCGGGGGGGAAGAGACCCAGTACTTC.

This clonotype has a handful of counts. The chain has TRBV7-2 and TRBJ1-1, with D hard to call. This CDR3 has 11 residues. Germline assignment: CDR1 SGHTA and CDR2 FQGNSA. The V gene lost 2 bases and the J gene lost 4 bases, with 2 bases spanning the gap. CDR3 bases: TGTGCCAGCAGCTTAACCACTGAAGCTTTCTTT. It yields the protein CASSLTTEAFF.

About this clonotype: A much larger clone differs from this one at a single base, so this may be a read error. This sequence joins TRBV28 and TRBJ2-5; D is perhaps TRBD1 (6 bases). The V gene lost 5 bases and the J gene lost 2 bases, with 12 bases spanning the gap. The CDR3 has 14 amino acids. Per germline, CDR1 MDHEN and CDR2 SYDVKM. CDR3 in DNA: TGTGCCAGCAGTATCGGGACAATTCAAGAGACCCAGTACTTC. Its translation is CASSIGTIQETQYF.

The chain carries TRBV19 and TRBJ2-2, with TRBD2 identical over 9 bases. V lost 6 bases to trimming and J lost 6 bases; unmatched junction nucleotides: 2. Germline V gene lookup returns CDR1 LNHDA and CDR2 SQIVND (reference sequence). CDR3 size: 13 residues. Here the CDR3 reads CASRRTSAGELFF. DNA for the CDR3: TGTGCCAGTAGACGGACTAGCGCCGGGGAGCTGTTTTTT.

The chain has TRBV5-1 and TRBJ2-1, with 7 bases fitting TRBD1. V shed 3 bases and J 4 bases; nucleotides not matched to a gene: 7. The CDR3 has 15 residues. Germline CDR1 SGHRS, CDR2 YFSETQ. The CDR3: CASSSSPGQYNEQFF. The CDR3 bases are TGCGCCAGCAGCTCGTCTCCGGGACAGTACAATGAGCAGTTCTTC.

This chain joins TRBV3-1 and TRBJ1-4; D remains ambiguous. Trimming took 2 bases from V and 12 from J, leaving 10 bases between them. The CDR3 totals 12 residues. Germline values: CDR1 LGHDT, CDR2 YNNKEL (reference sequence). The chain's CDR3 is CASSQSRRELFF. The DNA for the CDR3 is TGTGCCAGCAGCCAATCCCGGCGGGAACTGTTTTTT.

The chain uses TRBV6-6 and TRBJ2-1; 9 nucleotides align to TRBD1. V trimming: 2 bases; J trimming: 6 bases; junction bases outside the gene matches: 2. The length of the CDR3 is 14 residues. Per the germline V gene, CDR1 is MNHNY and CDR2 is SVGAGI (reference sequence). CDR3 region: CASSYGTGPNEQFF. The CDR3 region has the DNA TGTGCCAGCAGTTACGGGACAGGGCCCAATGAGCAGTTCTTC.